This is a list of T cell receptor beta chains from one sample in a study of memory CD4+ T cells and cytomegalovirus serostatus. Assay used: immunoSEQ multiplex PCR; TCRdb lists only in-frame clones, some missing. The table shows 56,000 or so clones, with 70% to 80% occurring only once. Sequencing was performed on memory CD4+ T cells from blood. The receptors originated from an adult in good health and CMV-seronegative. Each CDR3 is given with its conserved first and last residue. D genes are given only for firm matches. Where a row states a size, it is once, few, many or the class of an expanded clone; other rows omit it.

DNA: TGTGCCAGTATCCCCCGGGGGGCATTAAATTACGAGCAGTACTTC
CDR3: CASIPRGALNYEQYF
J: TRBJ2-7
length: 15
size: NA
D: NA
V: TRBV19

DNA: TGTGCCAGCAGCTTAATAGACGGTCAAAATTCACCCCTCCACTTT
CDR3: CASSLIDGQNSPLHF
J: TRBJ1-6
length: 15
size: NA
D: NA
V: TRBV5-4

DNA: TGTGCCAGCAGCTTGGGGACATTCGGAACCGAGCAGTACTTC
CDR3: CASSLGTFGTEQYF
J: TRBJ2-7
length: 14
size: NA
D: NA
V: TRBV5-4

DNA: TGCGCCAGCAGCCCGGGGGCGCGCACAGATACGCAGTATTTT
CDR3: CASSPGARTDTQYF
J: TRBJ2-3
length: 14
size: NA
D: NA
V: TRBV5-1

DNA: TGTGCCAGCAGTTACGATACAGGGGGGGAAGCTTTCTTT
CDR3: CASSYDTGGEAFF
J: TRBJ1-1
length: 13
size: NA
D: TRBD1
V: TRBV6-5

DNA: TGCGCCAGCAGCTTGGGTTCAGTTAACCAAGAGACCCAGTACTTC
CDR3: CASSLGSVNQETQYF
J: TRBJ2-5
length: 15
size: NA
D: NA
V: TRBV5-1

DNA: TGTGCCAGCAGTTCTAATTCCGGGACAGGGGTTGAAAAACTGTTTTTT
CDR3: CASSSNSGTGVEKLFF
J: TRBJ1-4
length: 16
size: NA
D: TRBD1
V: TRBV6-6

DNA: TGTGCCAGCAGCTCTGACAATATGAACACTGAAGCTTTCTTT
CDR3: CASSSDNMNTEAFF
J: TRBJ1-1
length: 14
size: NA
D: NA
V: TRBV7-8

DNA: TGTGCCAGCAGCGCCGCCAGGATGGGGAACACCGGGGAGCTGTTTTTT
CDR3: CASSAARMGNTGELFF
J: TRBJ2-2
length: 16
size: NA
D: NA
V: TRBV9

DNA: TGTGCCAGCACCCCAACGGCCATCGGGAGACCCTACAATGAGCAGTTCTTC
CDR3: CASTPTAIGRPYNEQFF
J: TRBJ2-1
length: 17
size: few
D: NA
V: TRBV28

DNA: TGTGCCAGCAGTGTAGGGCAGCCAGGTAGCAATCAGCCCCAGCATTTT
CDR3: CASSVGQPGSNQPQHF
J: TRBJ1-5
length: 16
size: NA
D: NA
V: TRBV2

DNA: TGTGCCAGCAGCTTAATACAGGGCCTCACTGAAGCTTTCTTT
CDR3: CASSLIQGLTEAFF
J: TRBJ1-1
length: 14
size: NA
D: NA
V: TRBV5-8

DNA: TGTGCCAGCAGCCCGACGACTAGCGGGTCCCGGGTGACCCAGTACTTC
CDR3: CASSPTTSGSRVTQYF
J: TRBJ2-5
length: 16
size: NA
D: TRBD2
V: TRBV9

DNA: TGTGCCAGCAGCGAACAGGGTTGGAATCAGCCCCAGCATTTT
CDR3: CASSEQGWNQPQHF
J: TRBJ1-5
length: 14
size: NA
D: NA
V: TRBV9

DNA: TGTGCCAGCAGTCCGGGACAACAGTTCAACTATGGCTACACCTTC
CDR3: CASSPGQQFNYGYTF
J: TRBJ1-2
length: 15
size: NA
D: NA
V: TRBV27

DNA: TGTGCCAGCAGCGTAGATCCATGGCAGCCCCAGCATTTT
CDR3: CASSVDPWQPQHF
J: TRBJ1-5
length: 13
size: few
D: NA
V: TRBV9

DNA: TGTGCCAGCAGCCTAAATAGCGGGGGCTATACGCAGTATTTT
CDR3: CASSLNSGGYTQYF
J: TRBJ2-3
length: 14
size: NA
D: TRBD2
V: TRBV7-2

DNA: TGTGCCAGCAGCCCTGAGGTGGGGGCCATCACTGGGGCCAACGTCCTGACTTTC
CDR3: CASSPEVGAITGANVLTF
J: TRBJ2-6
length: 18
size: NA
D: NA
V: TRBV4-2

DNA: TGTGCCAGCAGCGCCCCGGGACTAGCGTCCGAGCAGTTCTTC
CDR3: CASSAPGLASEQFF
J: TRBJ2-1
length: 14
size: NA
D: TRBD2
V: TRBV7-8

DNA: TGTGCCAGCGCCGACGGTGCTACCTCCTACGAGCAGTACTTC
CDR3: CASADGATSYEQYF
J: TRBJ2-7
length: 14
size: NA
D: NA
V: TRBV7-3

DNA: TGCGCCAGCAGCTATCAGGGACAGGGCTACGAGCAGTACTTC
CDR3: CASSYQGQGYEQYF
J: TRBJ2-7
length: 14
size: NA
D: TRBD1
V: TRBV5-1

DNA: TGTGCCAGTCAGGCACAGGGAAGTTGGGGGAATGAGCAGTTCTTC
CDR3: CASQAQGSWGNEQFF
J: TRBJ2-1
length: 15
size: NA
D: NA
V: TRBV19

DNA: TGTGCCTGGATCCCCCCGGGTAGCACAGATACGCAGTATTTT
CDR3: CAWIPPGSTDTQYF
J: TRBJ2-3
length: 14
size: NA
D: NA
V: TRBV30

DNA: TGTGCCAGCAGGCGCCCGGGACAGAAATACAATGAGCAGTTCTTC
CDR3: CASRRPGQKYNEQFF
J: TRBJ2-1
length: 15
size: NA
D: TRBD1
V: TRBV27

DNA: TGTGCCAGCAGCTCCTCCTTAGGACTAGTGGATTCAGATACGCAGTATTTT
CDR3: CASSSSLGLVDSDTQYF
J: TRBJ2-3
length: 17
size: NA
D: TRBD2
V: TRBV28

DNA: TGTGCCAGCAGCTCAACCCGACAGTACAATGAGCAGTTCTTC
CDR3: CASSSTRQYNEQFF
J: TRBJ2-1
length: 14
size: NA
D: NA
V: TRBV7-2

DNA: TGTGCCAGTAGTGAACAGGGGCCCCTCTACAATGAGCAGTTCTTC
CDR3: CASSEQGPLYNEQFF
J: TRBJ2-1
length: 15
size: NA
D: TRBD1
V: TRBV19

DNA: TGTGCCAGCAGCGTGGAGACTAGCGGGATCGCGCAGTATTTT
CDR3: CASSVETSGIAQYF
J: TRBJ2-3
length: 14
size: few
D: TRBD2
V: TRBV9

DNA: TGTGCCAGCAGACAGCAGGTGGGGAAGAACACTGAAGCTTTCTTT
CDR3: CASRQQVGKNTEAFF
J: TRBJ1-1
length: 15
size: NA
D: NA
V: TRBV28

DNA: TGTGCCAGTAGTATCTTAACGGGACAGGGAAACGAGCAGTACTTC
CDR3: CASSILTGQGNEQYF
J: TRBJ2-7
length: 15
size: once
D: TRBD1
V: TRBV19

DNA: TGTGCCAGCAGCCCCCCCGGTCGGGGTGAGGAGACCCAGTACTTC
CDR3: CASSPPGRGEETQYF
J: TRBJ2-5
length: 15
size: NA
D: NA
V: TRBV5-5

DNA: TGTGCCAGCAGCTTGGCCGGGACTAATGAGCAGTTCTTC
CDR3: CASSLAGTNEQFF
J: TRBJ2-1
length: 13
size: NA
D: NA
V: TRBV5-4

DNA: TGTGCCACCAGAATCACAGGGGGCGCTTTCTCTGAAGCTTTCTTT
CDR3: CATRITGGAFSEAFF
J: TRBJ1-1
length: 15
size: NA
D: TRBD1
V: TRBV14

DNA: TGTGCCAGCAGTGATGCGAAAGGACACGAGCAGTACTTC
CDR3: CASSDAKGHEQYF
J: TRBJ2-7
length: 13
size: NA
D: NA
V: TRBV6-1

DNA: TGTGCCAGCAGCTTTATTACTAACTATGGCTACACCTTC
CDR3: CASSFITNYGYTF
J: TRBJ1-2
length: 13
size: NA
D: NA
V: TRBV5-4

DNA: TGCGCCAGCAGAGGCAGGGGTGGGACTAGCGGGACCTCCCCGGATACGCAGTATTTT
CDR3: CASRGRGGTSGTSPDTQYF
J: TRBJ2-3
length: 19
size: NA
D: TRBD2
V: TRBV5-1

DNA: TGTGCCAGCAGCGAATGGTCAGCGGGAGGGTACGATGAGCAGTTCTTC
CDR3: CASSEWSAGGYDEQFF
J: TRBJ2-1
length: 16
size: few
D: TRBD2
V: TRBV7-8

DNA: TGTGCCAGCAGCTCGCTCCAAGCGGGGTCCACAGATACGCAGTATTTT
CDR3: CASSSLQAGSTDTQYF
J: TRBJ2-3
length: 16
size: NA
D: TRBD2
V: TRBV7-2

DNA: TGTGCCAGCAGTTTATCTAAAGGTGCGCCGAACACCGGGGAGCTGTTTTTT
CDR3: CASSLSKGAPNTGELFF
J: TRBJ2-2
length: 17
size: NA
D: NA
V: TRBV27

DNA: TGTGCCAGCAGCCAACGACAAATTGCAACTAATGAAAAACTGTTTTTT
CDR3: CASSQRQIATNEKLFF
J: TRBJ1-4
length: 16
size: NA
D: NA
V: TRBV14

DNA: TGTGCCAGCAGTCGACAGAGGAGCTCTGGAAACACCATATATTTT
CDR3: CASSRQRSSGNTIYF
J: TRBJ1-3
length: 15
size: NA
D: NA
V: TRBV2

DNA: TGTGCCAGCAGTTACGGTAACTCCTACGAGCAGTACTTC
CDR3: CASSYGNSYEQYF
J: TRBJ2-7
length: 13
size: few
D: NA
V: TRBV6-6

DNA: TGTGCCAGCAGCTTGGGACACGCCGGTAACTATGGCTACACCTTC
CDR3: CASSLGHAGNYGYTF
J: TRBJ1-2
length: 15
size: NA
D: NA
V: TRBV9